This T cell receptor beta chain is from a study of vaccination effects on CD4 cells after COVID-19. Regarding the study as a whole: Infection-derived and vaccine-derived clones contracted markedly late after vaccination.

Sequencing followed a ViraFEST assay step that expanded antigen-specific CD4+ T cells with viral peptide pools. Cultured cells yielded isolated CD4+ T cells after less than 11 days. Vaccine recipients, nucleocapsid antibody negative, had no prior SARS-CoV-2 infection. This clone was recorded a few times. Antigen unknown. The germline CDR1 and CDR2 sequences are GTSNPN and SVGIG (reference sequence). The CDR3 is 12 residues long. The trim removed 5 bases at V and 6 bases at J, leaving 4 bases unmatched. TCRdb's table, derived via immunoSEQ multiplex PCR, lists solely in-frame clones and lacks some. The profile shows about 41,000 clones, under 70% of them singletons.

The sequenced sample was CD4+ T cells from PBMCs cultured with HCoV-OC43 spike peptides, obtained before COVID-19 vaccination. Described subset: HCoV-OC43 spike overlapping peptide pool stimulation. This TCR derives from a human donor who received a COVID-19 vaccine. The chain combines TRBV30 with TRBJ1-5; TRBD1 matches at 7 bases. The CDR3 region is CAWDRVGQPQHF. The CDR3 nucleotides read TGTGCCTGGGACAGGGTCGGTCAGCCCCAGCATTTT.